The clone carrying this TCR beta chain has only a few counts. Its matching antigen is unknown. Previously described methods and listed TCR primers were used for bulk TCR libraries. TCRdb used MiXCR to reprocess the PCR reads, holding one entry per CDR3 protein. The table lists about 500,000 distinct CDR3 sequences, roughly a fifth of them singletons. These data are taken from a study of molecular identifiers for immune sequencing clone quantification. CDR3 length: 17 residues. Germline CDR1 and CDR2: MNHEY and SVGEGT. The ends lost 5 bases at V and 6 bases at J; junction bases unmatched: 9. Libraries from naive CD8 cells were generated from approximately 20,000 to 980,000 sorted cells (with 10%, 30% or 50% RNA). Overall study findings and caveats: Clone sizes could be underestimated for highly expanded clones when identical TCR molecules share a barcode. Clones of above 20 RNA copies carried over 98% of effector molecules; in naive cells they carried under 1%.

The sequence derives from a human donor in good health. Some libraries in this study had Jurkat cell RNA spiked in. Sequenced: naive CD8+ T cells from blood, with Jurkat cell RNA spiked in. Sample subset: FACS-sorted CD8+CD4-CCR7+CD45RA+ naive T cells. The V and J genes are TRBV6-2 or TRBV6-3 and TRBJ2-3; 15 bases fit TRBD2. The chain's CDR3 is CASSTWTSGRVRDTQYF. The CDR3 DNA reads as TGTGCCAGCAGTACCTGGACTAGCGGGAGGGTCCGGGATACGCAGTATTTT.